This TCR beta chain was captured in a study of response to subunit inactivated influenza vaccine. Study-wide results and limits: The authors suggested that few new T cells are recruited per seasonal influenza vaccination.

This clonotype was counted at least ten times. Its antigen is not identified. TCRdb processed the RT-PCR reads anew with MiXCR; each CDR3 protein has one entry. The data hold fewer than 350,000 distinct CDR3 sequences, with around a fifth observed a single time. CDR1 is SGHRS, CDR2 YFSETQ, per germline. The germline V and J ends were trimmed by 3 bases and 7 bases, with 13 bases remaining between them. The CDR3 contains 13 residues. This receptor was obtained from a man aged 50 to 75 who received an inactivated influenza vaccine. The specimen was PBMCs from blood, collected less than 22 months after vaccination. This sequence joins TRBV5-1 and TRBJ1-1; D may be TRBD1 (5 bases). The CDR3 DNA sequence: TGCGCCAGCAGCTCGGGACCGTCGTATGAAGCTTTCTTT. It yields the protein CASSSGPSYEAFF.